The entry that follows covers one T cell receptor beta chain sequence. This clone's antigen is unknown. Base-call qualities are not available, and no considerably larger clone is one nucleotide away. The V end loses 2 bases and the J end loses 0 bases, and a stretch of 5 bases separates them. The CDR3 contains 14 residues, cysteine and phenylalanine counted. Only the CDR3 part of the read is kept: 42 bases, read in frame from the first base. Reading the germline V gene gives CDR1 SGHRS and CDR2 YFSETQ. This entry comes from a study of CXCR4 blockade with PD-1 therapy in pancreatic cancer (dated by TCRdb to between 2018 and 2021). Concerning the study at large: The study analyzed resected pancreatic ductal adenocarcinoma using multiplex immunohistochemistry and TCRbeta immunosequencing, along with ex vivo slice culture to test PD-1 and CXCR4 blockade. To look at intratumoral heterogeneity, the researchers TCR-sequenced two geographically distinct regions from each of 5 or 6 tumors.

Using the immunoSEQ Assay at Adaptive Biotechnologies, the researchers immunosequenced TCRbeta CDR3 regions from the extracted DNA. The study's processing was this. To measure the absolute abundance of each unique TCRbeta CDR3, the sequences were collapsed and filtered. Clonality was defined as 1 minus Pielou's evenness, computed on productive in-frame rearrangements only. For regional overlap, the top 100 nucleotide rearrangements were followed across paired samples, and the Morisita index was used to compare paired samples against unrelated samples. Convergence of nucleotide rearrangements onto identical amino acid sequences was assessed with the immunoSEQ Rearrangement Details tool. TCRdb's version of the immuneACCESS table is confined to in-frame rearrangements and falls short of the full clone set. An unresolved V gene accounts for under half of the shortfall where checked; the remainder is of unknown origin. V and J calls and clone size are copied from that table; D and trimming were computed from the DNA. This sample holds some 4,400 clones; 57% were observed only once. Of the sample, approximately 15% falls within the top ten clones.

The archived tumor blocks came from patients who had not received neoadjuvant therapy before resection. In the preserved-tissue arm of the study, approximately 30 surgical resection samples from roughly 22 previously untreated pancreatic ductal adenocarcinoma patients were used. DNA for the resection arm was extracted from ten 5-micron curls of FFPE tumor lying next to the multiplex immunohistochemistry slide. Broader findings and caveats from the paper: A strong correlation was found between amino acid clone frequency and the number of distinct nucleotide rearrangements encoding each amino acid clone, suggesting convergent selection by common tumor antigens. Only TCRbeta chains were sequenced, so true antigen-specificity overlap of convergent dominant clones remained unconfirmed pending paired alpha-beta single-cell sequencing. Tumors had clonal expansion, with a mean productive clonality of approximately 0.14 compared with roughly 0.05 in healthy blood, yet clonality showed no correlation with survival.

The sequenced sample consisted of tumor tissue. This receptor was obtained from a human donor with pancreatic ductal adenocarcinoma. Recombination joined TRBV5-1 with TRBJ1-4; the D gene is not confidently resolved. The nucleotide sequence reads TGCGCCAGCAGCTTCAGTGCAACTAATGAAAAACTGTTTTTT. It is translated as CASSFSATNEKLFF.